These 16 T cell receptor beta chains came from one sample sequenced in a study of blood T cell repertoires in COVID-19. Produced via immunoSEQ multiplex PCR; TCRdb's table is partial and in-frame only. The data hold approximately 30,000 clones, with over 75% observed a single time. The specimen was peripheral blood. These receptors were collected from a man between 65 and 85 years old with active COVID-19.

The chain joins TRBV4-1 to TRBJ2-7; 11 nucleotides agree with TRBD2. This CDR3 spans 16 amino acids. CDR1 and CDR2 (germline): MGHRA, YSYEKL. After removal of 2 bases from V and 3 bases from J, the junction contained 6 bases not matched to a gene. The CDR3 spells CASSQTLAGGLYEQYF. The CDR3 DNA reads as TGCGCCAGCAGCCAAACTCTAGCGGGGGGCCTCTACGAGCAGTACTTC.

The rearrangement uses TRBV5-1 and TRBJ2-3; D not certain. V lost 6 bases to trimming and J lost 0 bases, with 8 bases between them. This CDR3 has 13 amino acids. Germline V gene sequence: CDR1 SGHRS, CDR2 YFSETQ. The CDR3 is CASTTVSTDTQYF. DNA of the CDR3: TGCGCCAGCACAACAGTTAGCACAGATACGCAGTATTTT.

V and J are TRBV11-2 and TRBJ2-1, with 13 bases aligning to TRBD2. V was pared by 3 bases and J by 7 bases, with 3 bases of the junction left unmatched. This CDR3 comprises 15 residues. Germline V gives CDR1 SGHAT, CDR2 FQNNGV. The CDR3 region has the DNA TGTGCCAGCAGCTTCGGACTAGCGGGGGCGAATGAGCAGTTCTTC. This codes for CASSFGLAGANEQFF.

Here the CDR3 DNA reads TGTGCCAGCAGCTTAACAGATGTCCTCGGCACAGATACGCAGTATTTT. This gives the protein CASSLTDVLGTDTQYF. The gene calls are TRBV7-9 and TRBJ2-3; D is undetermined. Germline V lookup: CDR1 SEHNR, CDR2 FQNEAQ (reference sequence). This CDR3 contains 16 residues. V lost 2 bases and J lost 1, with 13 bases in between.

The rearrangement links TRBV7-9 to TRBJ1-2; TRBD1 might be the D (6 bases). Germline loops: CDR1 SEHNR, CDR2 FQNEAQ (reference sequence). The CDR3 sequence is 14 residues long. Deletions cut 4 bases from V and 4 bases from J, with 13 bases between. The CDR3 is CASSSTGKSYGYTF. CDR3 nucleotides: TGTGCCAGCAGCTCCACAGGGAAGAGCTATGGCTACACCTTC.

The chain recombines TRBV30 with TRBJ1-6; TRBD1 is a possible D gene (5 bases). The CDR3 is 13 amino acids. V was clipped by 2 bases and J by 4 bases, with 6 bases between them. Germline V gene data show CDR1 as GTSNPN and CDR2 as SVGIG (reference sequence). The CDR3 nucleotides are TGTGCCTGGAGTCAGGGATATAATTCACCCCTCCACTTT. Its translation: CAWSQGYNSPLHF.

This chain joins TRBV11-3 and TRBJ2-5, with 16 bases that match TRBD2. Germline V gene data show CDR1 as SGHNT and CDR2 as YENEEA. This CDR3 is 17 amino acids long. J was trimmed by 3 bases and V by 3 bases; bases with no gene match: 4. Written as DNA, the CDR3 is TGTGCCAGCAGCTTTTCGGGGACTAGCGGGGGGGAAGAGACCCAGTACTTC. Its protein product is CASSFSGTSGGEETQYF.

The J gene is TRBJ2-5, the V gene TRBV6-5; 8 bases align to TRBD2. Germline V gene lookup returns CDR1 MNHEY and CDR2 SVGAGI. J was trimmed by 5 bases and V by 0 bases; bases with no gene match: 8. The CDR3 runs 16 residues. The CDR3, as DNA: TGTGCCAGCAGTTACTCGAAGCGGGGGCGCGCGGAGACCCAGTACTTC. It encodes CASSYSKRGRAETQYF.

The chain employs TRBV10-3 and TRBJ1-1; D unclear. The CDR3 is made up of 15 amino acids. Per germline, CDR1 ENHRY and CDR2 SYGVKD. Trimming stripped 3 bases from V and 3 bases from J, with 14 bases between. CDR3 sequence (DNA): TGTGCCATCAGTGAAATGAGGGTCGGGGACACTGAAGCTTTCTTT. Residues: CAISEMRVGDTEAFF.

DNA for the CDR3: TGTGCCACCAGTGACGGGGGTAGCGGAGGAGAGACCCAGTACTTC. This translates into CATSDGGSGGETQYF. J is TRBJ2-5 and V is TRBV24-1, with D perhaps matching TRBD2 (6 bases). This CDR3 has 15 amino acids. Trimming removed 4 bases from V and 4 bases from J, with 15 bases in between. The germline gives CDR1 KGHDR, CDR2 SFDVKD.

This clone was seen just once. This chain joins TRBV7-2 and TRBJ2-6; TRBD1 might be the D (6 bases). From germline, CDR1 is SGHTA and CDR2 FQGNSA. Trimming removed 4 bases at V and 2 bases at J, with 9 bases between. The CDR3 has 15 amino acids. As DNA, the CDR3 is TGTGCCAGCAGCTCCGGACAGCCTGGGGCCAACGTCCTGACTTTC. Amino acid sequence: CASSSGQPGANVLTF.

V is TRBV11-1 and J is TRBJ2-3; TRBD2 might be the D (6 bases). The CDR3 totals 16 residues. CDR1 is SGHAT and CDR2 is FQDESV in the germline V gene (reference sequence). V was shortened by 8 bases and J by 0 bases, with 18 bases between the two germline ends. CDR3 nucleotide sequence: TGTGCCAGCGGACGGAAAGCGGGTTCTAGCACAGATACGCAGTATTTT. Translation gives CASGRKAGSSTDTQYF.

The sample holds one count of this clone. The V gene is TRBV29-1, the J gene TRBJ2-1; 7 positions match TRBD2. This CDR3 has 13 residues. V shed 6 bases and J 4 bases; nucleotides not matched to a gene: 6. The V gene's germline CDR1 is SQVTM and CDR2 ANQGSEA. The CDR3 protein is CSVDPGGYNEQFF. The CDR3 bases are TGCAGCGTCGACCCGGGGGGATACAATGAGCAGTTCTTC.

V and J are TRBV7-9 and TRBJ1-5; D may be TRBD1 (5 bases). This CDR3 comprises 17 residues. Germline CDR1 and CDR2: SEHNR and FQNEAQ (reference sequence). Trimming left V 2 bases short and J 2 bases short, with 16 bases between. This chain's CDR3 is CASSLSPLGGGNQPQHF. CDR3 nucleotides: TGTGCCAGCAGCTTATCCCCCCTGGGGGGAGGCAATCAGCCCCAGCATTTT.

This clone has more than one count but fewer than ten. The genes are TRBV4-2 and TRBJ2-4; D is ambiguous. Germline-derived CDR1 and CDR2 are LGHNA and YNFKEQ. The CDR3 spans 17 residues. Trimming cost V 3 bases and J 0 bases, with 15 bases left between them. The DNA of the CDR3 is TGTGCCAGCAGCCAGTTCGGCCAGACTCTAGCCAAAAACATTCAGTACTTC. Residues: CASSQFGQTLAKNIQYF.

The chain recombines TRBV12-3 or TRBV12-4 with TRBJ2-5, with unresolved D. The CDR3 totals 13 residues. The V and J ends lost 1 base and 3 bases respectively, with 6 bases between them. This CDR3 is CASSLVVEETQYF. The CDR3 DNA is TGTGCCAGCAGTTTAGTTGTCGAAGAGACCCAGTACTTC.